Listed here are 24 T cell receptor beta chains from one sample, sequenced in a study of blood T cell repertoires in COVID-19. Measured with immunoSEQ multiplex PCR; TCRdb has only the in-frame clones, and not every one. The top ten hold around 9.9% of the sample, which has 97,000 or so clones, approximately 86% seen once. What was sequenced was peripheral blood. The receptors derive from a man between 65 and 80 years old with active or convalescent COVID-19.

The chain combines TRBV3-1 (or the pseudogene TRBV3-2) with TRBJ2-5, with 12 bases matching TRBD2. Looked up from germline, CDR1 is LGHDT and CDR2 is YNNKEL (reference sequence). The CDR3 length is 17 residues. Trimming cost V 4 bases and J 2 bases; bases outside gene matches: 8. The CDR3 here is CASSPRLLAGGQETQYF. In DNA form, the CDR3 reads TGTGCCAGCAGCCCCCGACTTCTAGCGGGGGGGCAAGAGACCCAGTACTTC.

V gene TRBV6-5 combines with J gene TRBJ2-2; maybe TRBD2 (6 bases). Looked up from germline, CDR1 is MNHEY and CDR2 is SVGAGI. The CDR3 length is 15 residues. V lost 6 bases to trimming and J lost 3 bases, with 14 bases between them. Written as DNA, the CDR3 is TGTGCCAGCAGCTACGGAGGGGCGGACACCGGGGAGCTGTTTTTT. Its translation: CASSYGGADTGELFF.

V and J are TRBV10-1 and TRBJ2-2; D might be TRBD1 (6 bases). Germline V gene sequence: CDR1 WNHNN, CDR2 SYGVQD (reference sequence). Trimming removed 6 bases from V and 0 bases from J, with 8 bases in between. CDR3 size: 14 residues. In DNA form, the CDR3 reads TGCGCCAGCAGGACAGGCGCGAACACCGGGGAGCTGTTTTTT. This sequence encodes CASRTGANTGELFF.

The chain carries TRBV5-5 and TRBJ2-2; TRBD2 aligns across 9 bases. V was clipped by 1 base and J by 2 bases; unmatched bases: 6. The germline CDR1 and CDR2 sequences are SGHKS and YYEKEE (reference sequence). CDR3 length equals 17 residues. The CDR3, as DNA: TGTGCCAGCAGCTTGAGGGGAGCGGGGGGCAACACCGGGGAGCTGTTTTTT. It is translated as CASSLRGAGGNTGELFF.

The gene calls are TRBV5-1 and TRBJ2-7; 9 bases agree with TRBD1. Germline CDR1 and CDR2: SGHRS and YFSETQ. Germline trimming cut 4 bases from V and 6 bases from J; bases unmatched to any gene: 8. This CDR3 region has 14 residues. CDR3 DNA: TGCGCCAGCAGCATCGCCGGGACAGGGCCCGAGCAGTACTTC. It encodes CASSIAGTGPEQYF.

The chain carries TRBV5-1 and TRBJ1-5, with D uncertain. Germline CDR1 SGHRS, CDR2 YFSETQ. This CDR3 comprises 11 residues. CDR3 region: CASFVVQPQHF. The CDR3 DNA follows: TGCGCGAGCTTTGTTGTACAGCCCCAGCATTTT.

V gene TRBV7-8 combines with J gene TRBJ1-2; TRBD1 matches 8 bases. J was trimmed by 12 bases and V by 3 bases; bases with no gene match: 6. This CDR3 has 12 residues. Per germline, CDR1 SGHVS and CDR2 FQNEAQ. DNA of the CDR3: TGTGCCAGCAGCTTTAACCAGGGGGCGAACACCTTC. Translating it yields CASSFNQGANTF.

The V call is TRBV11-1, the J call TRBJ1-6; D gene unclear. Trimming stripped 5 bases from V and 7 bases from J, with 9 bases between. Germline CDR1 reads SGHAT; CDR2 reads FQDESV (reference sequence). This CDR3 spans 13 amino acids. The CDR3 loop is CASSESRNSPLHF. In nucleotides, the CDR3 is TGTGCCAGCAGCGAGTCGAGGAATTCACCCCTCCACTTT.

The chain couples TRBV4-3 to TRBJ2-5; D not resolved. The CDR3 is 15 residues long. V dropped 0 bases and J dropped 2 bases, with 10 bases sitting between them. Germline V gene data show CDR1 as LGHNA and CDR2 as YSLEER. CDR3 coding DNA: TGCGCCAGCAGCCAAGATTGGTCCCGGCAAGAGACCCAGTACTTC. It codes for CASSQDWSRQETQYF.

The gene calls are TRBV6-5 and TRBJ2-5; D is unclear. The V gene lost 0 bases and the J gene lost 5 bases, with 7 bases spanning the gap. The CDR3 consists of 13 residues. Germline V gene data show CDR1 as MNHEY and CDR2 as SVGAGI. DNA of the CDR3: TGTGCCAGCAGTTACTCCGTTCGGGAGACCCAGTACTTC. Translation gives CASSYSVRETQYF.

V and J are TRBV15 and TRBJ1-2, with unresolved D. Germline assignment: CDR1 LNHNV and CDR2 YYDKDF (reference sequence). The CDR3 totals 13 residues. Between the trimmed V and J ends, which lost 0 bases and 5 bases, there was a span of 7 bases. CDR3 region: CATSRDPEYGYTF. The CDR3 region has the DNA TGTGCCACCAGCAGAGATCCAGAATATGGCTACACCTTC.

The chain has TRBV6-2 or TRBV6-3 and TRBJ2-7, with D maybe TRBD1 (5 bases). The V gene's germline CDR1 is MNHEY and CDR2 SVGEGT. Trimming pared 4 bases from V and 3 bases from J, leaving 7 bases between. The CDR3 extends over 12 amino acids. The CDR3 is CASSLGRYEQYF. CDR3 DNA sequence: TGTGCCAGCAGTTTGGGGCGCTACGAGCAGTACTTC.

The chain joins TRBV25-1 to TRBJ2-7, with TRBD2 as a possible D gene (6 bases). There are 14 residues in the CDR3. Trimming removed 7 bases at V and 6 bases at J, with 19 bases between. The germline gives CDR1 MGHDK, CDR2 SYGVNS. CDR3 DNA sequence: TGTGCCAGCACCCTTCCTTATCCCGGGGGCGAGCAGTACTTC. Translated: CASTLPYPGGEQYF.

This sequence joins TRBV6-5 and TRBJ1-6; the match to TRBD1 covers 10 bases. The CDR3 length is 13 residues. J was trimmed by 9 bases and V by 7 bases; bases with no gene match: 3. The germline gives CDR1 MNHEY, CDR2 SVGAGI. For the CDR3, the DNA is TGTGCCAGCAAGGACAGGGGGGCTTCACCCCTCCACTTT. It is translated as CASKDRGASPLHF.

The rearrangement links TRBV5-1 to TRBJ2-5, with 9 positions matching TRBD1. CDR1 SGHRS and CDR2 YFSETQ come from the germline V gene. The CDR3 runs to 14 residues. Germline trimming cut 4 bases from V and 3 bases from J; bases unmatched to any gene: 4. CDR3 loop: CASSTGQGKETQYF. CDR3 bases: TGCGCCAGCAGCACGGGACAGGGCAAAGAGACCCAGTACTTC. Using reference TRBV5-1 and TRBJ2-5 for the parts outside the CDR3, the full variable domain is KAGVTQTPRYLIKTRGQQVTLSCSPISGHRSVSWYQQTPGQGLQFLFEYFSETQRNKGNFPGRFSGRQFSNSRSEMNVSTLELGDSALYLCASSTGQGKETQYFGPGTRLLVL.

The rearrangement joins TRBV11-3 to TRBJ2-5, with 12 bases matching TRBD2. The germline gives CDR1 SGHNT, CDR2 YENEEA. The CDR3 covers 17 residues. V gave up 1 base and J gave up 1 base; unmatched junction bases: 4. CDR3 bases: TGTGCCAGCAGCTTAGGAGAGGGACTAGCGGGCCAAGAGACCCAGTACTTC. Amino acid sequence: CASSLGEGLAGQETQYF.

The genes are TRBV19 and TRBJ1-5; 7 bases match TRBD1. With 6 bases clipped from V and 1 base from J, the junction kept 3 bases outside the gene matches. This CDR3 has 14 residues. Germline loops: CDR1 LNHDA, CDR2 SQIVND (reference sequence). The CDR3 sequence is CASRTGSSNQPQHF. The CDR3 nucleotides read TGTGCCAGTAGGACAGGGTCCAGCAATCAGCCCCAGCATTTT.

V gene TRBV4-3 combines with J gene TRBJ2-7; 7 bases agree with TRBD1. This CDR3 region has 14 residues. Unmatched junction bases numbered 8, after V lost 4 bases and J lost 5 bases. The V gene's germline CDR1 is LGHNA and CDR2 YSLEER. In DNA form, the CDR3 reads TGCGCCAGCAGCCTAAACAGGGGCTGGAACGAGCAGTACTTC. Its protein product is CASSLNRGWNEQYF.

The genes are TRBV29-1 and TRBJ2-7; no definite D call. CDR1 SQVTM and CDR2 ANQGSEA come from the germline V gene. V shed 2 bases and J shed 6 bases, with 11 bases lying between them. This CDR3 spans 12 amino acids. The CDR3 coding sequence is TGCAGCGTTGAACCGAACGCTAGCGAGCAGTACTTC. Residues: CSVEPNASEQYF.

The count of this clone is one. The chain joins TRBV5-1 to TRBJ2-5; tentatively, D is TRBD1 (5 bases). The CDR3 totals 13 residues. Germline CDR1 SGHRS, CDR2 YFSETQ. Trimming shortened V by 0 bases and J by 3 bases, and 6 bases separated the two germline ends. The CDR3 spells CASSLGREETQYF. In DNA, the CDR3 is TGCGCCAGCAGCTTGGGCAGGGAAGAGACCCAGTACTTC.

The chain uses TRBV6-1 and TRBJ2-2, with 7 bases fitting TRBD1. Germline trimming cut 3 bases from V and 2 bases from J; bases unmatched to any gene: 12. This CDR3 spans 18 amino acids. The V gene's germline CDR1 is MNHNS and CDR2 SASEGT. The CDR3 coding sequence is TGTGCCAGCAGTGAGCATCCCCCGCGACAGGGAAACACCGGGGAGCTGTTTTTT. It yields the protein CASSEHPPRQGNTGELFF.

The gene calls are TRBV9 and TRBJ1-3; D might be TRBD1 (5 bases). CDR1 and CDR2 from the germline V gene are SGDLS and YYNGEE. Trimming took off 2 bases at V and 0 bases at J, with 15 bases between the two ends. The CDR3 is 17 amino acids. The CDR3 sequence: CASSVGGSTLSGNTIYF. The CDR3 coding sequence is TGTGCCAGCAGCGTTGGGGGGTCGACTCTCTCTGGAAACACCATATATTTT.

The rearrangement links TRBV19 to TRBJ2-7, with 9 nucleotides matching TRBD1. V lost 7 bases, J lost 4 bases, and 8 bases stayed unmatched. CDR1 and CDR2 (germline): LNHDA, SQIVND (reference sequence). The CDR3 is 14 residues long. DNA of the CDR3: TGTGCCAGTAAAATGGGGACAGGGAGTTACGAGCAGTACTTC. It specifies CASKMGTGSYEQYF.

The V gene is TRBV5-5, the J gene TRBJ1-1, with 7 bases aligning to TRBD1. The CDR3 extends over 12 amino acids. The J segment lost 11 bases and the V segment lost 1 base, leaving 5 bases of the junction unmatched. The germline CDR1 and CDR2 sequences are SGHKS and YYEKEE (reference sequence). CDR3 coding DNA: TGTGCCAGCAGCTTGTCTGGGACAGTTGCTTTCTTT. Translating it yields CASSLSGTVAFF.